Below, 14 T cell receptor beta chains from the same sample are listed, as sequenced in a study of T cell responses to AZD1222 COVID-19 vaccine. Libraries were prepared by immunoSEQ multiplex PCR; TCRdb keeps only in-frame clonotypes and omits some of them. The repertoire holds fewer than 130,000 clones, with about four fifths as singletons. The sample was peripheral blood, taken on day 0 of AZD1222 vaccination. The receptors here all came from an adult in good health.

With regard to this clone: One end of the junction does not line up with germline, which may come from a read error. The chain uses TRBV6-5 and TRBJ1-6, with 7 nucleotides matching TRBD1. The germline V gene encodes CDR1 MNHEY and CDR2 SVGAGI. The CDR3 totals 15 residues. The CDR3 bases are TGTGCCAGCGTCACAGGGGCCTCCCATAATTCACCCCTCCACTTT. Its translation: CASVTGASHNSPLHF.

This rearrangement joins TRBV5-1 to TRBJ2-3; the D gene is possibly TRBD2 (5 bases). This CDR3 region has 16 residues. Germline loops: CDR1 SGHRS, CDR2 YFSETQ. Trimming stripped 1 base from V and 0 bases from J, with 12 bases between. For the CDR3, the DNA is TGCGCCAGCAGCTTGCTGCGGGTTACTAGCACAGATACGCAGTATTTT. This gives the protein CASSLLRVTSTDTQYF.

This chain connects TRBV7-2 to TRBJ2-7, with D perhaps TRBD1 (5 bases). The V and J ends lost 5 bases and 2 bases respectively, with 10 bases between them. CDR1 and CDR2 (germline): SGHTA, FQGNSA. This CDR3 contains 13 residues. This CDR3 reads CASSHDRAYEQYF. DNA of the CDR3: TGTGCCAGCAGCCATGACAGAGCCTACGAGCAGTACTTC.

The chain uses TRBV7-2 and TRBJ2-7; TRBD1 matches 7 bases. Germline CDR1 and CDR2: SGHTA and FQGNSA. The CDR3 totals 15 residues. Trimming took 1 base from V and 7 from J; bases not matched to a gene: 10. The CDR3, as DNA: TGTGCCAGCAGCTTAGGTTCCGGACAGGTCTTAGAGCAGTACTTC. It is translated as CASSLGSGQVLEQYF. The entire variable domain, with the rest obtained from reference TRBV7-2 and TRBJ2-7, is as follows: GAGVSQSPSNKVTEKGKDVELRCDPISGHTALYWYRQSLGQGLEFLIYFQGNSAPDKSGLPSDRFSAERTGGSVSTLTIQRTQQEDSAVYLCASSLGSGQVLEQYFGPGTRLTVT.

The gene calls are TRBV19 and TRBJ2-3; TRBD1 is a possible D gene (6 bases). The CDR3 length is 15 residues. Germline V gene sequence: CDR1 LNHDA, CDR2 SQIVND (reference sequence). V lost 3 bases and J 2 bases, leaving 12 bases between the germline ends. In nucleotides, the CDR3 is TGTGCCAGTAGTATCGGACGGACAGACACAGATACGCAGTATTTT. Its protein product is CASSIGRTDTDTQYF.

In this sample, this clone turned up a few times. The chain uses TRBV7-3 and TRBJ2-1; TRBD2 agrees at 8 bases. The CDR3 covers 15 residues. V lost 5 bases and J lost 7; bases outside the gene matches: 10. Germline assignment: CDR1 SGHTA and CDR2 FQGTGA. CDR3 coding DNA: TGTGCCAGCAGCCCCTCCGGGGGGGGGCAAAATGAGCAGTTCTTC. Encoded protein: CASSPSGGGQNEQFF.

This clone has more than one count but fewer than ten. This specimen includes other DNA sequences encoding the same CDR3. The chain uses TRBV12-3 or TRBV12-4 and TRBJ2-7; D is perhaps TRBD1 (5 bases). The CDR3 extends over 12 amino acids. V was shortened by 6 bases and J by 7 bases, with 13 bases between the two germline ends. Here the CDR3 reads CASSPPGREQYF. The CDR3 DNA follows: TGTGCCAGCAGCCCCCCAGGGCGGGAGCAGTACTTC.

There are a few counts of this clone. The chain combines TRBV28 with TRBJ2-7; TRBD1 agrees at 8 bases. The junction had 14 bases not matched to a gene; V was cut back by 4 bases and J by 3 bases. Germline CDR1 reads MDHEN; CDR2 reads SYDVKM. The CDR3 spans 17 residues. The CDR3 DNA sequence: TGTGCCAGCAGTTCCCCCATACAGCAGGGGGCTAGCTACGAGCAGTACTTC. It encodes CASSSPIQQGASYEQYF.

The chain couples TRBV13 to TRBJ2-7, with D tentatively TRBD2 (7 bases). The V end was cut by 4 bases, the J end by 2 bases, with 15 bases between. This CDR3 comprises 15 residues. Germline CDR1 and CDR2: PRHDT and FYEKMQ (reference sequence). The CDR3 DNA reads as TGTGCCAGCAGCTCCCCGTGGGAGGGGGCCTACGAGCAGTACTTC. It specifies CASSSPWEGAYEQYF. Filled out from reference TRBV13 and TRBJ2-7, the complete variable domain reads AAGVIQSPRHLIKEKRETATLKCYPIPRHDTVYWYQQGPGQDPQFLISFYEKMQSDKGSIPDRFSAQQFSDYHSELNMSSLELGDSALYFCASSSPWEGAYEQYFGPGTRLTVT.

This chain connects TRBV5-6 to TRBJ1-1; no reliable D call. Germline V gives CDR1 SGHDT, CDR2 YYEEEE. V lost 1 base to trimming and J lost 0 bases, with 13 bases between them. CDR3 length: 16 residues. The DNA of the CDR3 is TGTGCCAGCAGCTTGAACTGGGTAGCAGTGAACACTGAAGCTTTCTTT. As protein: CASSLNWVAVNTEAFF.

The chain has TRBV24-1 and TRBJ2-7, with 11 nucleotides matching TRBD2. The trim removed 2 bases at V and 1 base at J, leaving 12 bases unmatched. The CDR3 sequence is 19 residues long. From germline, CDR1 is KGHDR and CDR2 SFDVKD. The DNA for the CDR3 is TGTGCCACCAGTGATTCGCGGGGTAGCGGGAGGGCCGCGTCCTACGAGCAGTACTTC. Encoded protein: CATSDSRGSGRAASYEQYF.

The chain carries TRBV7-2 and TRBJ2-7; 8 bases fit TRBD1. After removal of 7 bases from V and 3 bases from J, the junction contained 11 bases not matched to a gene. CDR3 length: 15 amino acids. Per germline, CDR1 SGHTA and CDR2 FQGNSA. The CDR3 DNA is TGTGCCAGCACGGATTTGGGGACAGGAGGCTACGAGCAGTACTTC. Residues: CASTDLGTGGYEQYF.

The V and J genes are TRBV20-1 and TRBJ2-7; 8 positions agree with TRBD1. Germline V gene lookup returns CDR1 DFQATT and CDR2 SNEGSKA (reference sequence). Germline trimming cut 3 bases from V and 9 bases from J; bases unmatched to any gene: 10. CDR3 length: 13 residues. The CDR3 DNA reads as TGCAGTGCTAGTGCAGGACAGGGCGTCGGGCAGTACTTC. Translation: CSASAGQGVGQYF.

The chain couples TRBV30 to TRBJ1-5; 9 bases are a match to TRBD1. Trimming removed 4 bases from V and 0 bases from J; junction bases left unmatched: 10. The CDR3 has 17 amino acids. Germline V lookup: CDR1 GTSNPN, CDR2 SVGIG (reference sequence). The CDR3 sequence: CAWTDRDRAYSNQPQHF. In nucleotides, the CDR3 is TGTGCCTGGACTGACCGGGACAGGGCGTATAGCAATCAGCCCCAGCATTTT.